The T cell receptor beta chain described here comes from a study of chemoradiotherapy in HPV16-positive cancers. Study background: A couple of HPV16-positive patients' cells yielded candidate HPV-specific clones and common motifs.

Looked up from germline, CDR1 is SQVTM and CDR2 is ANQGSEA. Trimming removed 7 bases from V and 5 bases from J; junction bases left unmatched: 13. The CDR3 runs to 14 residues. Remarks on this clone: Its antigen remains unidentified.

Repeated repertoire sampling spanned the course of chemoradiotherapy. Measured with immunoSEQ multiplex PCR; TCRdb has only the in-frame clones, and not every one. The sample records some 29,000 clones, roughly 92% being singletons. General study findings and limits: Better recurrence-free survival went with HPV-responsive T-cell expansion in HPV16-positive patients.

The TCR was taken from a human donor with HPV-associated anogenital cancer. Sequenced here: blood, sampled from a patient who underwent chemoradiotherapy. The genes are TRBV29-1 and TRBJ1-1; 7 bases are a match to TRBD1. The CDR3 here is CSGTRGGPRTEAFF. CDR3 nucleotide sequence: TGCAGCGGGACGAGAGGGGGCCCCCGAACTGAAGCTTTCTTT.